This TCR beta chain was obtained from a study of cytomegalovirus exposure and HLA in healthy donors. Study at large: According to later analysis, the same platform produced the 120 validation and approximately 700 first-cohort repertoires.

Germline-derived CDR1 and CDR2 are SGHDN and FVKESK. The CDR3 consists of 15 residues. V was pared by 0 bases and J by 4 bases, with 12 bases between. The study, taken as a whole, reports: Rare sequences made up most TCRs, while some public TCRs were found in many donors.

Worth noting for this clone: The antigen is unknown.

The donors were members of the validation cohort comprising some 130 subjects, separate from the approximately 700-subject first cohort. Using immunoSEQ multiplex PCR, the repertoire was profiled, and TCRdb retains in-frame clones only, with some absent. This table has about 200,000 clones, around 80% appearing once. The clonotype originates from a woman aged 25 to 39 in good health and CMV-seronegative. The sequencing sample was made of PBMCs. The chain is built from TRBV14 and TRBJ1-1, with D unclear. The CDR3 coding sequence is TGTGCCAGCAGCCAAGATTTCCACGTTAGCACTGAAGCTTTCTTT. Translating gives CASSQDFHVSTEAFF.